This entry is about one T cell receptor (beta chain). The V end lost 3 bases, the J end lost 0 bases, and 14 bases lay between the germline ends. The germline V gene has CDR1 KGHSH and CDR2 LQKENI. The CDR3 spans 16 residues. Some clones are missing from TCRdb's copy, which holds only in-frame ones; the method was immunoSEQ multiplex PCR. The sample holds 50,000 or so clones; roughly 89% are singletons and the top ten take about 12%. The sample originates from a study of CD4+ T cells in melanoma. Sequences were obtained from peripheral blood. This receptor was obtained from a human donor with melanoma. The V gene is TRBV18, the J gene TRBJ1-1; TRBD1 might be the D (6 bases). In nucleotides, the CDR3 is TGTGCCAGCTCACCGGCACTCAGGGGTATGAACACTGAAGCTTTCTTT. Translating it yields CASSPALRGMNTEAFF.